These T cell receptor beta chains were read from a single sample in a study of GPR56 and killer-like receptors on CD4 memory cells. TCRdb re-called the reads and gives one entry per CDR3 protein, without DNA. This table holds thousands of distinct CDR3 sequences. Sequenced sample: memory CD4+ T cells from blood. The receptors stem from a human donor in good health. CDR3s include the opening cysteine and the closing phenylalanine or tryptophan. Rows give clone size only sometimes, using once, few, many, or a class for an expanded clone.

cdr3_aa,clone_size,j_call,cdr3_length,v_call
CAWVRQRGGSDTQYF,medium-sized,TRBJ2-3,15,TRBV30
CSAGEAGYTDTQYF,NA,TRBJ2-3,14,TRBV20-1
CASSARDSGANVLTFGAGELFF,NA,TRBJ2-2,22,TRBV5-4